The present T cell receptor beta chain was sequenced within a study of early T cells in non-severe SARS-CoV-2 infection. Study-level information: With bulk RNA from unsorted whole blood as input, sequencing yielded unpaired chains. Regarding the study as a whole: VDJdb-based matching was biased toward anti-spike CD8 responses and missed private and CD4 specificities.

Individual cDNA molecules were tagged with unique molecular identifiers, the study reported. Using its own MiXCR run on the 5' RACE reads, TCRdb lists one record per CDR3 protein. The sample yields about 80,000 distinct CDR3 sequences, over 10% seen once. This clonotype has at least ten counts. Antigen specificity is unknown. This CDR3 contains 14 residues. V was clipped by 2 bases and J by 0 bases, with 5 bases between them. Germline V gene sequence: CDR1 MNHNY, CDR2 SVGAGI (reference sequence). The chain uses TRBV6-6 and TRBJ1-5, with no clear D. Sequenced material: whole blood. This TCR was recovered from an adult who was a healthcare worker with PCR-confirmed SARS-CoV-2 infection or an uninfected control (not recorded which). The CDR3 region has the DNA TGTGCCAGCAGTTACCAGAATAGCAATCAGCCCCAGCATTTT. Its protein product is CASSYQNSNQPQHF.